The T cell receptor beta chain under discussion was sequenced for a study of blood T cells in healthy people across ages (dated by TCRdb to between 2014 and 2016). With regard to the full study: In model experiments, template switching captured about one uniquely barcoded TCR beta cDNA molecule for every two T cells. Age-related changes in TCR beta repertoire diversity were measured in the study by deep sequencing normalized with unique cDNA molecular identifiers. The donors were divided into four age groups: young (average approximately 16 years), middle-aged (roughly 42), aged (62) and long-lived (roughly 82). Donors of different ages were randomly distributed across sequencing lanes to avoid experimental bias. Two additional independent replicas of 1 million unique cDNA reads from the same blood draw were analyzed for two donors (one aged 18 to 29 and one aged 80 or older).

What the research found in general, with its limitations: Observed TCR beta diversity per million T cells fell roughly linearly with age, and a significant reduction was already apparent by age about 36. A strong correlation was found between observed TCR beta diversity and the percentage of naive T cells measured by flow cytometry. Conclusive comparison of naive and antigen-experienced compartments was prevented by the profiling of bulk unsorted PBMCs. The CMV infection status of donors was not known, potentially confounding age-related changes in expanded clonotypes. Compared with the aged group, more naive CD4+ T cells, fewer expanded clones and increased TCR diversity were shown by the long-lived group, suggesting age selection. Total diversity estimates from one million sequenced T cells were considered lower bounds and underestimates.

Preparation of the library involved 5' RACE. A second PCR of about 7 to 12 cycles was performed with a sample-barcoded 5' primer and a J-beta primer mix. A template-switch 5' adaptor carrying 12 random nucleotides introduced a unique molecular identifier onto each TCR beta cDNA molecule. At least 2.5 million CDR3-containing paired-end reads were obtained from each sample. All of the RNA was converted into first-strand cDNA using the Mint cDNA synthesis kit, with a TRBC-specific oligonucleotide serving as the primer. After uracil-DNA glycosylase treatment, a first 18-cycle PCR used universal primers M1SS and BC2_uni_R on all cDNA. Per the original workflow: For normalization, 1 million high-quality reads, each with a distinct molecular identifier, were randomly selected from each sample. Instead of being binned into consensus sequences, reads with shared molecular identifiers were discarded. CDR3 identification, clonotype clustering and error correction used MiTCR with a Q25 quality threshold and the strictest error-elimination algorithm. A nonparametric unseen species model using Euler transformation provided a lower-bound estimate of total TCR beta diversity. Using fastp at Q25 and MiXCR, TCRdb reprocessed the public reads and kept productive beta chains. Every entry covers one CDR3 protein and lists the most common genes and DNA from its rows. Here the V and J calls rest on TCRdb's processing, not on the authors' analysis. The sample table contains fewer than 2,000,000 distinct CDR3 sequences; only one count was recorded for approximately 39% of them. The ten largest clonotypes hold around 23% of the sample.

Trimming removed 0 bases from V and 4 bases from J, leaving 17 bases between the germline ends. Inclusive of the bounding cysteine and phenylalanine, the CDR3 is 16 residues long. The only DNA kept is the CDR3, 48 bases in frame from the first base. CDR1 is given as SGHKS and CDR2 as YYEKEE, both from the germline V gene (reference sequence). Systemically healthy Caucasian individuals from Russia, about 38 in total and aged 6 to 90 years, were included as donors. Each donor gave ten milliliters of peripheral blood, collected into EDTA-treated Vacutainer tubes. Ficoll-Paque density-gradient centrifugation was used to isolate PBMCs, with at least 6.5 million per sample. Trizol reagent was used to extract total RNA from the PBMCs, yielding at least 5.5 micrograms per sample. For every donor, an aliquot of PBMCs went through flow cytometry to measure the percentages of naive CD45RAhigh/CD27high T cells.

As for this clonotype: Its antigen remains undetermined. No base qualities exist here, and no much larger clone lies one base off it.

Rearrangement joined TRBV5-5 to TRBJ2-7; the D gene is perhaps TRBD1, on 5 matching bases. Source material: blood. This receptor was identified in a human donor in good health. CDR3 protein: CASSLDLTGWWYEQYF. The nucleotides are TGTGCCAGCAGCTTGGATCTAACAGGATGGTGGTACGAGCAGTACTTC.